A single sample is the source of the 7 T cell receptor beta chains below, sequenced in a study of blood T cell repertoires in COVID-19 (dated by TCRdb to the early 2020s). The library was obtained by the immunoSEQ multiplex PCR assay. Entries here come from immuneACCESS through TCRdb and include only in-frame sequences with V and J called. Some clones fail to appear in such tables; in the studies checked, an unresolved V gene covers under half of the shortfall, and the cause of the remainder is unknown. Recorded for this sample are some 700,000 clones; about 87% of them occurred a single time. About 0.24% of the sample rests with the top ten. Sequencing was carried out using peripheral blood. Source of these receptors: a young woman with acute or convalescent COVID-19.

V and J are TRBV4-2 and TRBJ1-2; 10 nucleotides align to TRBD1. Germline V lookup: CDR1 LGHNA, CDR2 YNFKEQ. The V segment lost 1 base and the J segment 8 bases; nucleotides outside the gene matches: 7. CDR3 length: 15 residues. CDR3 in amino acids: CASSQGGTGDRGYTF. The CDR3 region has the DNA TGTGCCAGCAGCCAAGGAGGGACAGGGGATCGGGGCTACACCTTC.

The chain joins TRBV6-4 to TRBJ1-4; D not certain. With 7 bases removed from V and 5 bases from J, the gap between germline ends came to 14 bases. Germline V gives CDR1 MRHNA, CDR2 SNTAGT. The CDR3 totals 14 residues. This CDR3 reads CASTPPARNEKLFF. The DNA for the CDR3 is TGTGCCAGCACCCCGCCAGCGCGAAATGAAAAACTGTTTTTT.

This sequence joins TRBV30 and TRBJ1-2; TRBD1 matches 8 bases. This CDR3 comprises 12 residues. In germline, CDR1 is GTSNPN, CDR2 SVGIG (reference sequence). The J segment lost 8 bases and the V segment lost 2 bases, leaving 4 bases of the junction unmatched. In DNA, the CDR3 is TGTGCCTGGAGTTCGACAGGGGCAGGCTACACCTTC. This sequence encodes CAWSSTGAGYTF.

The chain joins TRBV6-5 to TRBJ1-5; 7 nucleotides agree with TRBD1. CDR1 is MNHEY, CDR2 SVGAGI, per germline. V lost 6 bases, J lost 4 bases, and 3 bases stayed unmatched. The CDR3 loop spans 13 amino acids. Here the CDR3 reads CASSLTGNQPQHF. CDR3 DNA sequence: TGTGCCAGCAGCTTGACAGGGAATCAGCCCCAGCATTTT.

The rearrangement links TRBV11-2 to TRBJ2-1; 8 nucleotides line up with TRBD2. Germline V gene data show CDR1 as SGHAT and CDR2 as FQNNGV. Losses at the gene ends were 5 bases for V and 4 bases for J; bases not matched to a gene: 16. This CDR3 spans 18 amino acids. CDR3 protein: CASSPGRGGGTGYNEQFF. The CDR3 DNA sequence: TGTGCCAGCAGCCCCGGGAGGGGTGGGGGTACGGGGTACAATGAGCAGTTCTTC.

The chain employs TRBV7-9 and TRBJ1-2; 8 nucleotides align to TRBD1. The germline V gene encodes CDR1 SEHNR and CDR2 FQNEAQ (reference sequence). Trimming took 9 bases from V and 6 from J; bases not matched to a gene: 9. This CDR3 comprises 13 residues. The CDR3 nucleotides read TGTGCCAGTTTGGGACAGGAACGTGATGGCTACACCTTC. This codes for CASLGQERDGYTF.

The V and J genes are TRBV10-3 and TRBJ1-6; 8 nucleotides agree with TRBD1. This CDR3 spans 14 amino acids. Germline-derived CDR1 and CDR2 are ENHRY and SYGVKD. After removal of 6 bases from V and 9 bases from J, the junction contained 7 bases not matched to a gene. CDR3 region: CAISGQGLGSPLHF. The CDR3 DNA is TGTGCCATCAGCGGACAGGGTCTGGGTTCACCCCTCCACTTT.